A single sample is the source of the 30 T cell receptor beta chains below, sequenced in a study of regulatory T cells in long-lasting Graves disease. Construction of the TCR beta libraries employed iRepertoire HTBI primers in conjunction with Arm-PCR of CDR3 regions. Using its own MiXCR run on the multiplex PCR reads, TCRdb lists one record per CDR3 protein. The sample records 350,000 to 500,000 distinct CDR3 sequences, 15% to 20% being singletons. Time point described: newly diagnosed GD, antithyroid drugs for less than 3 months. The TCR library was made from RNA that had been extracted from PBMCs in TRIzol. The data also belong to a second study, concerning T cells in Graves' hyperthyroidism and ophthalmopathy.

This specimen consisted of peripheral blood mononuclear cells (PBMCs), obtained at new diagnosis, from a patient treated with antithyroid drugs. The receptors were gathered from a woman in her twenties or thirties with Graves disease.

This clonotype was found a few times. The chain couples TRBV19 to TRBJ1-2; the match to TRBD1 covers 9 bases. The CDR3 covers 15 residues. V lost 5 bases, J lost 7 bases, and 11 bases stayed unmatched. Germline CDR1 LNHDA, CDR2 SQIVND (reference sequence). The CDR3 nucleotides read TGTGCCAGTAGTCGCCGGGACAGGGATAGCGGTGGCTACACCTTC. Translating it yields CASSRRDRDSGGYTF.

This clonotype has a count of ten or more. This chain connects TRBV20-1 to TRBJ2-2; 8 bases match TRBD2. Germline CDR1 and CDR2: DFQATT and SNEGSKA (reference sequence). CDR3 length: 15 residues. Trimming removed 5 bases from V and 1 base from J; junction bases left unmatched: 6. The CDR3 loop is CSAQLADLNTGELFF. The CDR3 DNA follows: TGCAGTGCTCAACTAGCGGACCTGAACACCGGGGAGCTGTTTTTT.

This clonotype was observed a handful of times. V and J are TRBV5-4 and TRBJ2-3, with no clear D. The CDR3 runs to 16 residues. V was cut by 4 bases and J by 2 bases, with 17 bases left in between. Per germline, CDR1 SGHNT and CDR2 YYREEE (reference sequence). The DNA of the CDR3 is TGTGCCAGCAGCCCGAAGGTCCGGAGCTACACAGATACGCAGTATTTT. Translation gives CASSPKVRSYTDTQYF.

This clonotype was counted many times. The chain combines TRBV5-1 with TRBJ1-1; D call uncertain. Germline lookup yields CDR1 SGHRS and CDR2 YFSETQ. This CDR3 comprises 13 residues. Trimming took off 9 bases at V and 0 bases at J, with 12 bases between the two ends. The CDR3 reads CATMATLNTEAFF. CDR3 DNA: TGCGCCACCATGGCAACCTTGAACACTGAAGCTTTCTTT. Supplemented by reference TRBV5-1 and TRBJ1-1, the full variable domain reads KAGVTQTPRYLIKTRGQQVTLSCSPISGHRSVSWYQQTPGQGLQFLFEYFSETQRNKGNFPGRFSGRQFSNSRSEMNVSTLELGDSALYLCATMATLNTEAFFGQGTRLTVV.

Ten or more counts support this clonotype. The chain links TRBV30 to TRBJ1-2; D might be TRBD1 (5 bases). Looked up from germline, CDR1 is GTSNPN and CDR2 is SVGIG (reference sequence). V shed 0 bases and J shed 3 bases, with 11 bases lying between them. The CDR3 consists of 14 residues. The DNA of the CDR3 is TGTGCCTGGAGTGTACCGCCAGGGCACTATGGCTACACCTTC. Translated, it gives CAWSVPPGHYGYTF.

This clonotype was detected ten times or more. The chain recombines TRBV12-3 or TRBV12-4 with TRBJ1-1, with D hard to call. The CDR3 is 14 residues long. The germline V and J ends were trimmed by 0 bases and 0 bases, with 5 bases remaining between them. As DNA, the CDR3 is TGTGCCAGCAGTTTAGCGCGCATGAACACTGAAGCTTTCTTT. It yields the protein CASSLARMNTEAFF.

In this sample, this clonotype turned up many times. The chain has TRBV27 and TRBJ2-7, with D tentatively TRBD1 (6 bases). Germline V CDR1 and CDR2: MNHEY, SMNVEV (reference sequence). This CDR3 contains 15 residues. Trimming removed 1 base from V and 4 bases from J, with 14 bases in between. The DNA of the CDR3 is TGTGCCAGCAGTTTATTACAGGGCGTGGGGTACGAGCAGTACTTC. This translates into CASSLLQGVGYEQYF.

For this clonotype: Since a far larger clone is one base different, this is likely a read error. The J gene is TRBJ2-7, the V gene TRBV2, with no clear D. Germline CDR1 SNHLY, CDR2 FYNNEI. The CDR3 length is 13 residues. Between the trimmed V and J ends, which lost 7 bases and 7 bases, there was a span of 17 bases. In nucleotides, the CDR3 is TGTGCCAGCAATGCAGTCCTCTACAATGAGCAGTACTTC. As protein: CASNAVLYNEQYF. The full variable domain, completed using reference TRBV2 and TRBJ2-7, is EPEVTQTPSHQVTQMGQEVILRCVPISNHLYFYWYRQILGQKVEFLVSFYNNEISEKSEIFDDQFSVERPDGSNFTLKIRSTKLEDSAMYFCASNAVLYNEQYFGPGTRLTVT.

CDR3 nucleotides: TGTGCCACCCAGAGGGACCCAAACTATGGCTACACCTTC. Protein product: CATQRDPNYGYTF. The chain carries TRBV6-1 and TRBJ1-2; TRBD1 is a possible D gene (5 bases). Germline assignment: CDR1 MNHNS and CDR2 SASEGT. This CDR3 is built from 13 residues. V was clipped by 10 bases and J by 2 bases, with 14 bases between them.

This clonotype was observed at least ten times. V gene TRBV7-9 combines with J gene TRBJ1-5; D gene ambiguous. The germline V gene has CDR1 SEHNR and CDR2 FQNEAQ (reference sequence). The CDR3 sequence is 12 residues long. Trimming took 5 bases from V and 5 from J, leaving 7 bases between them. Here the CDR3 DNA reads TGTGCCAGCAGCAAGATCGATCAGCCCCAGCATTTT. Translated: CASSKIDQPQHF.

This clonotype was detected ten times or more. The chain uses TRBV20-1 and TRBJ2-3; the match to TRBD2 covers 9 bases. The V gene end was trimmed by 3 bases and the J gene end by 5 bases; junction bases not matched to a gene: 9. The CDR3 length is 15 residues. CDR1 is DFQATT, CDR2 SNEGSKA, per germline (reference sequence). Written as DNA, the CDR3 is TGCAGTGCTAGTGAGGGCGGGAGGGTTGGAGATACGCAGTATTTT. Protein product: CSASEGGRVGDTQYF.

Ten or more counts support this clonotype. The chain combines TRBV18 with TRBJ2-1, with D possibly being TRBD2 (5 bases). Germline lookup yields CDR1 KGHSH and CDR2 LQKENI. The CDR3 totals 15 residues. Trimming stripped 2 bases from V and 4 bases from J, with 12 bases between. CDR3 sequence reads: CASSPFTEEYNEQFF. In nucleotides, the CDR3 is TGTGCCAGCTCACCATTTACGGAGGAGTACAATGAGCAGTTCTTC.

At least ten counts were recorded for this clonotype. V is TRBV28 and J is TRBJ1-1; D may be TRBD1 (5 bases). Germline-derived CDR1 and CDR2 are MDHEN and SYDVKM. The CDR3 runs 14 residues. Trimming pared 6 bases from V and 10 bases from J, leaving 21 bases between. CDR3 nucleotide sequence: TGTGCCAGCAGACCCCCCGGGACGGAAAACCTAGCTTTCTTT. It specifies CASRPPGTENLAFF. Variable domain in full (rest from reference TRBV28 and TRBJ1-1): DVKVTQSSRYLVKRTGEKVFLECVQDMDHENMFWYRQDPGLGLRLIYFSYDVKMKEKGDIPEGYSVSREKKERFSLILESASTNQTSMYLCASRPPGTENLAFFGQGTRLTVV.

This clonotype was counted ten times or more. The genes are TRBV18 and TRBJ1-6; 11 nucleotides agree with TRBD1. Germline V gives CDR1 KGHSH, CDR2 LQKENI. This CDR3 is built from 15 residues. Germline trimming cut 6 bases from V and 9 bases from J; bases unmatched to any gene: 7. The CDR3 DNA sequence: TGTGCCAGCTCGTACTCCGGGACAGGGGGTTCACCCCTCCACTTT. Translation: CASSYSGTGGSPLHF.

The genes are TRBV5-1 and TRBJ2-4, with D perhaps TRBD1 or TRBD2 (5 bases each). The closer fit of TRBJ2-5 to the DNA end suggests the J call may be wrong. Germline V gene lookup returns CDR1 SGHRS and CDR2 YFSETQ. There are 14 residues in the CDR3. CDR3 DNA sequence: TGCGCCAGCAGCTTGGGTGAGGGGTATGAGACCCAGTACTTC. Protein sequence: CASSLGEGYETQYF.

This clonotype was detected many times. The chain couples TRBV20-1 to TRBJ2-7; D may be TRBD2 (7 bases). Deletions cut 3 bases from V and 5 bases from J, with 23 bases between. CDR1 DFQATT and CDR2 SNEGSKA come from the germline V gene (reference sequence). This CDR3 comprises 16 residues. CDR3 loop: CSARPEAGVGGDEQYF. The DNA of the CDR3 is TGCAGTGCTAGGCCCGAGGCAGGGGTGGGGGGGGACGAGCAGTACTTC.

The rearrangement uses TRBV20-1 and TRBJ1-5, with a possible D match to TRBD1 (5 bases). The V gene lost 2 bases and the J gene lost 0 bases, with 14 bases spanning the gap. This CDR3 has 16 amino acids. Germline V gives CDR1 DFQATT, CDR2 SNEGSKA (reference sequence). CDR3 DNA sequence: TGCAGTGCTAGACGCGGCGGGGGGTATAGCAATCAGCCCCAGCATTTT. Protein product: CSARRGGGYSNQPQHF.

Ten or more counts support this clonotype. The CDR3: CASSTSLGPTGELFF. CDR3 nucleotide sequence: TGTGCCAGCAGCACTTCACTAGGACCCACCGGGGAGCTGTTTTTT. The gene calls are TRBV7-9 and TRBJ2-2; D may be TRBD2 (5 bases). The CDR3 consists of 15 residues. Trimming took 5 bases from V and 4 from J, leaving 14 bases between them. CDR1 and CDR2 from the germline V gene are SEHNR and FQNEAQ (reference sequence).

Ten or more counts support this clonotype. The chain links TRBV3-1 to TRBJ2-5, with TRBD2 matching 8 bases. CDR3 length: 15 amino acids. J gave up 1 base and V 4 bases, and 5 bases lay outside the gene matches. Germline CDR1 LGHDT, CDR2 YNNKEL (reference sequence). The CDR3 DNA sequence: TGTGCCAGCAGCCGAGAAGGACTAGCCCAAGAGACCCAGTACTTC. As protein: CASSREGLAQETQYF.

V usage is TRBV19 and J usage is TRBJ1-1; tentatively, D is TRBD1 (6 bases). The CDR3 sequence is 14 residues long. The V and J ends lost 2 bases and 11 bases respectively, with 18 bases between them. Germline lookup yields CDR1 LNHDA and CDR2 SQIVND (reference sequence). This CDR3 reads CASSISWGAGGAFF. In DNA, the CDR3 is TGTGCCAGTAGTATAAGCTGGGGGGCCGGTGGGGCTTTCTTT. Full variable domain (missing parts from reference TRBV19 and TRBJ1-1): DGGITQSPKYLFRKEGQNVTLSCEQNLNHDAMYWYRQDPGQGLRLIYYSQIVNDFQKGDIAEGYSVSREKKESFPLTVTSAQKNPTAFYLCASSISWGAGGAFFGQGTRLTVV.

This clonotype was counted ten times or more. The CDR3 DNA reads as TGCGCCAGCAGCTTGGGGATCCGGGGGACAGGGGCCTCCTACAATGAGCAGTTCTTC. Its translation: CASSLGIRGTGASYNEQFF. This chain joins TRBV5-1 and TRBJ2-1, with TRBD1 matching 10 bases. J lost 0 bases, V lost 0 bases, and 9 bases had no gene match. CDR1 is SGHRS, CDR2 YFSETQ, per germline. The CDR3 loop spans 19 amino acids. The complete variable domain, with remaining parts taken from reference TRBV5-1 and TRBJ2-1, reads KAGVTQTPRYLIKTRGQQVTLSCSPISGHRSVSWYQQTPGQGLQFLFEYFSETQRNKGNFPGRFSGRQFSNSRSEMNVSTLELGDSALYLCASSLGIRGTGASYNEQFFGPGTRLTVL.

This clonotype was seen many times. The rearrangement joins TRBV5-4 to TRBJ2-1; TRBD2 agrees at 10 bases. Germline CDR1 SGHNT, CDR2 YYREEE (reference sequence). V lost 4 bases and J lost 3; bases outside the gene matches: 7. This CDR3 is built from 16 residues. The CDR3 loop reads CASSLLLAGFYNEQFF. The CDR3 bases are TGTGCCAGCAGCCTTTTACTAGCGGGATTCTACAATGAGCAGTTCTTC.

This clonotype was recorded at least ten times. J is TRBJ1-2 and V is TRBV7-2; TRBD1 matches 8 bases. The CDR3 spans 15 residues. Trimming took 5 bases from V and 5 from J; bases not matched to a gene: 10. Per germline, CDR1 SGHTA and CDR2 FQGNSA. The CDR3 sequence: CASSPQTGEAYGYTF. The CDR3 nucleotides are TGTGCCAGCAGCCCTCAGACAGGGGAAGCGTATGGCTACACCTTC.

This clonotype has a count of ten or more. The V and J genes are TRBV18 and TRBJ2-7; TRBD1 is a possible D gene (6 bases). Germline loops: CDR1 KGHSH, CDR2 LQKENI. V was shortened by 3 bases and J by 1 base, with 13 bases between the two germline ends. This CDR3 region has 15 residues. The CDR3 DNA is TGTGCCAGCTCACCTATGTCGGACAGTTCCTACGAGCAGTACTTC. As protein: CASSPMSDSSYEQYF.

This clonotype was counted many times. The rearrangement uses TRBV28 and TRBJ1-4; D unresolved. V shed 5 bases and J shed 3 bases, with 16 bases lying between them. This CDR3 is built from 16 residues. Germline lookup yields CDR1 MDHEN and CDR2 SYDVKM. The CDR3 DNA is TGTGCCAGCAGTCTAAGCCGAAGATCCCCTAATGAAAAACTGTTTTTT. The encoded protein is CASSLSRRSPNEKLFF.

The table lists this clonotype with a few counts. The chain is built from TRBV28 and TRBJ2-2, with unresolved D. This CDR3 comprises 13 residues. Germline CDR1 MDHEN, CDR2 SYDVKM. V lost 2 bases and J lost 9, with 10 bases in between. CDR3 sequence: CASSLLPAWELFF. In DNA, the CDR3 is TGTGCCAGCAGTTTACTGCCGGCGTGGGAGCTGTTTTTT.

This clonotype was recorded at least ten times. The J gene is TRBJ1-1, the V gene TRBV7-9, with a weak D call TRBD1 (5 bases). Germline-derived CDR1 and CDR2 are SEHNR and FQNEAQ (reference sequence). V was trimmed by 5 bases and J by 7 bases, leaving 20 bases between them. CDR3 size: 15 residues. CDR3 sequence: CASSGDLPNTVEAFF. CDR3 nucleotides: TGTGCCAGCAGCGGGGACTTACCGAACACTGTTGAAGCTTTCTTT.

The J gene is TRBJ2-2, the V gene TRBV6-1, with D possibly TRBD2 on 6 matching bases. V was trimmed by 5 bases and J by 6 bases, leaving 13 bases between them. The length of the CDR3 is 14 residues. Germline V gene sequence: CDR1 MNHNS, CDR2 SASEGT. The DNA of the CDR3 is TGTGCCAGCAGTACCTGGACTAACCCCGGGGAGCTGTTTTTT. This sequence encodes CASSTWTNPGELFF.

The sample holds a few counts of this clonotype. The J gene is TRBJ2-1, the V gene TRBV2; 7 bases are a match to TRBD1. CDR1 is SNHLY, CDR2 FYNNEI, per germline. Trimming at V came to 6 bases and at J to 0 bases, leaving 8 bases not matched to a gene. This CDR3 comprises 16 residues. In nucleotides, the CDR3 is TGTGCCAGCAGGGGTGTGGGACAGCTCTCCTACAATGAGCAGTTCTTC. The encoded protein is CASRGVGQLSYNEQFF.

This clonotype was observed a handful of times. V is TRBV6-1 and J is TRBJ1-2; 7 bases fit TRBD1. CDR1 and CDR2 (germline): MNHNS, SASEGT. With 5 bases clipped from V and 0 bases from J, the junction kept 18 bases outside the gene matches. This CDR3 comprises 19 residues. Here the CDR3 reads CASSTQRDRDPSSNYGYTF. For the CDR3, the DNA is TGTGCCAGCAGTACCCAGCGGGACAGAGACCCCTCTTCTAACTATGGCTACACCTTC.